This is a list of T cell receptor beta chains from one sample in a study of a mutant IDH1 vaccine in newly diagnosed glioma. Using immunoSEQ multiplex PCR, the repertoire was profiled, and TCRdb retains in-frame clones only, with some absent. The table lists around 50,000 clones, roughly 73% of them singletons. No antigens are known for them. This sample comprised PBMCs, obtained from a glioma patient whose treatment included an IDH1 peptide vaccine. These receptors were taken from a man aged 50-59 years with glioma. The CDR3 runs from the conserved cysteine through the conserved F or W. A D gene is named only where the DNA matches it firmly. Clone sizes are given selectively: once, few, many, or a class where the clone is expanded.

- - TRBJ2-2 TRBV25-1 TGTGCCAGCAGTGAATTTACAGTCGGGGAGCTGTTTTTT CASSEFTVGELFF
once - TRBJ2-2 TRBV4-1 TGCGCCAGCAGCCAAGAAGTGGGGGCACACACCGGGGAGCTGTTTTTT CASSQEVGAHTGELFF
- - TRBJ2-2 TRBV29-1 TGCAGCGTTGATCGACAGAACACCGGGGAGCTGTTTTTT CSVDRQNTGELFF
- - TRBJ1-2 TRBV28 TGTGCCAGCAGTCTGTCCGTTTATGGCTACACCTTC CASSLSVYGYTF
few - TRBJ2-5 TRBV29-1 TGCAGCGTTCAGGCCCATCAAGAGACCCAGTACTTC CSVQAHQETQYF
- - TRBJ1-4 TRBV9 TGTGCCAGCAGCTCCGAAGGGTTAGCTTATGAAAAACTGTTTTTT CASSSEGLAYEKLFF
few TRBD2 TRBJ2-3 TRBV9 TGTGCCAGCAGCTCCCCTGCCCAGCCGGGAGGTACGCAGTATTTT CASSSPAQPGGTQYF
- - TRBJ2-3 TRBV14 TGTGCCAGCAGCCACAGACAGGCGTCGGATACGCAGTATTTT CASSHRQASDTQYF
- TRBD1 TRBJ1-3 TRBV7-2 TGTGCCAGCAGCGATCGACAGGGCGGAGGAAACACCATATATTTT CASSDRQGGGNTIYF
once TRBD1 TRBJ1-3 TRBV7-7 TGTGCTAGCAGCCTAGGTCCGGGACAGGGAAACACCATATATTTT CASSLGPGQGNTIYF
- TRBD1 TRBJ1-5 TRBV19 TGTGCCAGTAGTCCTACAGGGGGCTTTGGATATAGCAATCAGCCCCAGCATTTT CASSPTGGFGYSNQPQHF
- - TRBJ2-1 TRBV19 TGTGCCAGTAGTATAGGTAGAACCGACTCCTACAATGAGCAGTTCTTC CASSIGRTDSYNEQFF
- - TRBJ1-4 TRBV4-1 TGCGCCAGCAGCCAAAGTGAACAGAGGGAAAAACTGTTTTTT CASSQSEQREKLFF
- - TRBJ1-6 TRBV2 TGTGCCATTTGGGGGGGGGTTAATTCACCCCTCCACTTT CAIWGGVNSPLHF
- - TRBJ1-4 TRBV6-5 TGTGCCAGCAGTTACGCCGGCAGGGCAGCTAATGAAAAACTGTTTTTT CASSYAGRAANEKLFF
few - TRBJ1-1 TRBV7-2 TGTGCCAGCAGCTTACGACAGAGGACTGAAGCTTTCTTT CASSLRQRTEAFF
- TRBD1 TRBJ1-1 TRBV9 TGTGCCAGCAGCGTAGACCCCCGACCAGGGGGGAACACTGAAGCTTTCTTT CASSVDPRPGGNTEAFF
once TRBD1 TRBJ1-1 TRBV6-1 TGTGCCAGCAGTGAAAAGGCGAATCGGGACAGGGTGGCTTTCTTT CASSEKANRDRVAFF
- - TRBJ2-7 TRBV7-8 TGTGCCAGCAGCTTAGCGCGATGGTGGGGGAAGAGCGAGCAGTACTTC CASSLARWWGKSEQYF
- TRBD1 TRBJ1-1 TRBV19 TGTGCCAGTATCTTCGGGACAGCTTACACTGAAGCTTTCTTT CASIFGTAYTEAFF
- - TRBJ1-6 TRBV19 TGTGCCAGCAGAGCCGACTATAATTCACCCCTCCACTTT CASRADYNSPLHF
- - TRBJ2-1 TRBV7-8 TGTGCCAGCAGCTTAGGGACCGCCACCAATGAGCAGTTCTTC CASSLGTATNEQFF
- - TRBJ1-5 TRBV21-1 TGTGCCAGCGGGGGGGTGATCAATCAGCCCCAGCATTTT CASGGVINQPQHF
- - TRBJ2-7 TRBV5-1 TGCGCCAGCAGCACCGGACAGTCCTACGAGCAGTACTTC CASSTGQSYEQYF
few - TRBJ2-1 TRBV2 TGTGCCAGCACCTCGGAGGGGGGCCGAATCAATGAGCAGTTCTTC CASTSEGGRINEQFF
- TRBD1 TRBJ2-1 TRBV28 TGTGCCAGCAGCCTTGATCGGGACAGGGGTTTCTACAATGAGCAGTTCTTC CASSLDRDRGFYNEQFF
- - TRBJ1-2 TRBV7-9 TGTGCCAGCAGCCCCCGGTCCGGAATCTACACCTTC CASSPRSGIYTF
- TRBD1 TRBJ1-1 TRBV19 TGTGCCAGTAGTATAGCGGGACAGGGGGCACTGAACACTGAAGCTTTCTTT CASSIAGQGALNTEAFF
- - TRBJ2-3 TRBV2 TGTGCCAGCAGGATGAGGGGAAACACGCAGTATTTT CASRMRGNTQYF
- - TRBJ1-2 TRBV29-1 TGCAGCGTTGAAGTGGCTGACCTACACTATGGCTACACCTTC CSVEVADLHYGYTF
- TRBD1 TRBJ1-3 TRBV5-1 TGCGCCAGCAGCTTGGGGGCCGGGACAGCCTCTGGAAACACCATATATTTT CASSLGAGTASGNTIYF
- TRBD2 TRBJ2-5 TRBV30 TGTGCCTGGAGTGTACAGGAGCGGGGGGCCGGGGAGACCCAGTACTTC CAWSVQERGAGETQYF
once - TRBJ1-2 TRBV5-4 TGTGCCAGCAGCTTACCATCCTCGGGCTACACCTTC CASSLPSSGYTF
few - TRBJ1-2 TRBV18 TGTGCCAGCTCTCGGGACACGAACTATGGCTACACCTTC CASSRDTNYGYTF
- - TRBJ1-5 TRBV4-3 TGCGCCAGCAGCCAAGACACTATAGACCGGATTCGACCCCAGCATTTT CASSQDTIDRIRPQHF
- - TRBJ2-7 TRBV4-2 TGTGCCAGCAGCCAGGGGGACATTCCCTCCTACGAGCAGTACTTC CASSQGDIPSYEQYF
- TRBD1 TRBJ2-7 TRBV6-1 TGTGCCAGCACCCGAGACAGGGGCTACGAGCAGTACTTC CASTRDRGYEQYF
- - TRBJ1-6 TRBV6-4 TGTGCCAGCAGTGAGTCACAAAATTCACCCCTCCACTTT CASSESQNSPLHF
- - TRBJ2-6 TRBV19 TGTGCCAGTAGTATTGAGCTAGCGGGGGCCAACGTCCTGACTTTC CASSIELAGANVLTF
- TRBD1 TRBJ2-2 TRBV6-4 TGTGCCAGCGGGACAGGCCCGAACACCGGGGAGCTGTTTTTT CASGTGPNTGELFF
once - TRBJ2-5 TRBV18 TGTGCCAGCTCACCACCGGGCTCGCGGGAGACCCAGTACTTC CASSPPGSRETQYF
once TRBD2 TRBJ2-7 TRBV4-1 TGCGCCAGCAGCTTTCGACGGGGGGACTCCTACGAGCAGTACTTC CASSFRRGDSYEQYF
- - TRBJ1-4 TRBV6-1 TGTGCCATCGAAGGGACTTTCCAAAAACTGTTTTTT CAIEGTFQKLFF